One and the same sample provided the 14 T cell receptor beta chains below, sequenced in a study of control samples from healthy donors and cancer patients. Profiling relied on immunoSEQ multiplex PCR, and the TCRdb table lists in-frame clones only, not all of them. The table has around 140,000 clones, over 85% seen once. Sequencing used blood. The receptors here all came from a man aged 18 to 29 in good health.

The chain has TRBV12-5 and TRBJ1-1, with D hard to call. The CDR3 consists of 13 residues. With 5 bases removed from V and 4 bases from J, the gap between germline ends came to 11 bases. CDR1 is LGHNT, CDR2 FRNRAP, per germline. CDR3 protein: CASGLGTGTEAFF. In DNA form, the CDR3 reads TGTGCTAGTGGTCTCGGCACTGGCACTGAAGCTTTCTTT. The variable domain in full, completed from reference TRBV12-5 and TRBJ1-1, reads DARVTQTPRHKVTEMGQEVTMRCQPILGHNTVFWYRQTMMQGLELLAYFRNRAPLDDSGMPKDRFSAEMPDATLATLKIQPSEPRDSAVYFCASGLGTGTEAFFGQGTRLTVV.

V gene TRBV3-1 (or the pseudogene TRBV3-2) combines with J gene TRBJ2-5; D is unclear. V was pared by 3 bases and J by 5 bases, with 13 bases between. The CDR3 is 14 amino acids. Germline lookup yields CDR1 LGHDT and CDR2 YNNKEL (reference sequence). In DNA, the CDR3 is TGTGCCAGCAGCCACGTTGAGGACCGGGAGACCCAGTACTTC. It codes for CASSHVEDRETQYF.

A single count supports this clone. The chain carries TRBV11-3 and TRBJ2-5, with TRBD2 matching 12 bases. Unmatched junction bases numbered 6, after V lost 5 bases and J lost 5 bases. CDR3 length: 15 residues. CDR1 is SGHNT and CDR2 is YENEEA in the germline V gene. The CDR3 loop is CASSPGLAGPETQYF. CDR3 sequence (DNA): TGTGCCAGCAGCCCGGGACTAGCGGGCCCCGAGACCCAGTACTTC.

The chain combines TRBV5-1 with TRBJ1-1; no reliable D call. Trimming pared 7 bases from V and 9 bases from J, leaving 19 bases between. The CDR3 has 13 amino acids. The germline gives CDR1 SGHRS, CDR2 YFSETQ. In nucleotides, the CDR3 is TGCGCCAGCGGCATCAATTCTCATTTCAAAGCTTTCTTT. It is translated as CASGINSHFKAFF.

This chain joins TRBV3-1 (or the pseudogene TRBV3-2) and TRBJ1-3, with 8 bases identical to TRBD1. V shed 11 bases, J shed 2 bases, and the junction held 2 bases outside the gene matches. Germline lookup yields CDR1 LGHDT and CDR2 YNNKEL (reference sequence). This CDR3 has 12 amino acids. CDR3 nucleotide sequence: TGTGCCTCGACAGGGGCTGGAAACACCATATATTTT. This translates into CASTGAGNTIYF.

The chain has TRBV28 and TRBJ2-3, with 12 bases that match TRBD1. Germline values: CDR1 MDHEN, CDR2 SYDVKM. The CDR3 is 15 residues long. The J segment lost 2 bases and the V segment lost 5 bases, leaving 2 bases of the junction unmatched. CDR3 sequence reads: CASSKGQGATDTQYF. CDR3 nucleotide sequence: TGTGCCAGCAGTAAGGGACAGGGGGCCACAGATACGCAGTATTTT.

This clone was detected only once. CDR3 coding DNA: TGCGCCAGCAGTGAGGAATACTACGAGCAGTACTTC. Translating it yields CASSEEYYEQYF. The rearrangement uses TRBV10-1 and TRBJ2-7, with D unclear. Looked up from germline, CDR1 is WNHNN and CDR2 is SYGVQD (reference sequence). The CDR3 extends over 12 amino acids. Trimming stripped 2 bases from V and 3 bases from J, with 5 bases between.

The chain employs TRBV6-6 and TRBJ2-7; 11 positions match TRBD2. Trimming cost V 6 bases and J 3 bases; bases outside gene matches: 4. Germline values: CDR1 MNHNY, CDR2 SVGAGI (reference sequence). The CDR3 is 14 residues long. CDR3 in DNA: TGTGCCAGCAGCCCGGGGACTAGCGGCTACGAGCAGTACTTC. Amino acid sequence: CASSPGTSGYEQYF.

The V and J genes are TRBV5-6 and TRBJ1-6; no definite D call. Trimming left V 5 bases short and J 5 bases short, with 17 bases between. The V gene's germline CDR1 is SGHDT and CDR2 YYEEEE. The CDR3 is 16 residues long. In DNA, the CDR3 is TGTGCCAGCAGTTCGGTCACCGGACGTAATAATTCACCCCTCCACTTT. It codes for CASSSVTGRNNSPLHF.

The gene calls are TRBV7-9 and TRBJ2-3; 11 bases align to TRBD1. V was clipped by 5 bases and J by 4 bases; unmatched bases: 14. CDR3 length: 18 amino acids. Germline lookup yields CDR1 SEHNR and CDR2 FQNEAQ (reference sequence). The CDR3 region is CASSRGQGANLISDTQYF. The CDR3 DNA follows: TGTGCCAGCAGCCGAGGACAGGGGGCGAACCTCATTTCAGATACGCAGTATTTT.

This clone was seen only once. This chain joins TRBV27 and TRBJ1-2; D is ambiguous. Deletions cut 5 bases from V and 6 bases from J, with 10 bases between. The germline V gene encodes CDR1 MNHEY and CDR2 SMNVEV (reference sequence). This CDR3 comprises 12 residues. The CDR3 sequence is CASSPSKHGYTF. The CDR3 DNA is TGTGCCAGCAGTCCCTCTAAACATGGCTACACCTTC.

J is TRBJ2-7 and V is TRBV30, with 7 bases lining up with TRBD1. After removal of 4 bases from V and 3 bases from J, the junction contained 15 bases not matched to a gene. The germline V gene encodes CDR1 GTSNPN and CDR2 SVGIG (reference sequence). The CDR3 loop spans 16 amino acids. CDR3 in amino acids: CAWTPQEARGNYEQYF. The CDR3 DNA sequence: TGTGCCTGGACCCCCCAGGAGGCCAGGGGGAACTACGAGCAGTACTTC. The complete variable domain, with remaining parts taken from reference TRBV30 and TRBJ2-7, reads SQTIHQWPATLVQPVGSPLSLECTVEGTSNPNLYWYRQAAGRGLQLLFYSVGIGQISSEVPQNLSASRPQDRQFILSSKKLLLSDSGFYLCAWTPQEARGNYEQYFGPGTRLTVT.

The chain joins TRBV19 to TRBJ2-7; a possible D gene is TRBD2 (5 bases). Between the trimmed V and J ends, which lost 5 bases and 2 bases, there was a span of 13 bases. The germline V gene encodes CDR1 LNHDA and CDR2 SQIVND (reference sequence). The CDR3 consists of 14 residues. This chain's CDR3 is CASSAGRGAYEQYF. The CDR3 DNA reads TGTGCCAGTAGTGCAGGACGGGGAGCCTACGAGCAGTACTTC. Looking up the rest from reference TRBV19 and TRBJ2-7 gives the full variable domain: DGGITQSPKYLFRKEGQNVTLSCEQNLNHDAMYWYRQDPGQGLRLIYYSQIVNDFQKGDIAEGYSVSREKKESFPLTVTSAQKNPTAFYLCASSAGRGAYEQYFGPGTRLTVT.

This clone has just one count. The V and J genes are TRBV7-9 and TRBJ1-6; TRBD1 matches 10 bases. Germline-derived CDR1 and CDR2 are SEHNR and FQNEAQ (reference sequence). The V segment lost 6 bases and the J segment 5 bases; nucleotides outside the gene matches: 4. The CDR3 contains 15 residues. DNA for the CDR3: TGTGCCAGCAGGAACGGACAGGGGGATAATTCACCCCTCCACTTT. It translates to CASRNGQGDNSPLHF.